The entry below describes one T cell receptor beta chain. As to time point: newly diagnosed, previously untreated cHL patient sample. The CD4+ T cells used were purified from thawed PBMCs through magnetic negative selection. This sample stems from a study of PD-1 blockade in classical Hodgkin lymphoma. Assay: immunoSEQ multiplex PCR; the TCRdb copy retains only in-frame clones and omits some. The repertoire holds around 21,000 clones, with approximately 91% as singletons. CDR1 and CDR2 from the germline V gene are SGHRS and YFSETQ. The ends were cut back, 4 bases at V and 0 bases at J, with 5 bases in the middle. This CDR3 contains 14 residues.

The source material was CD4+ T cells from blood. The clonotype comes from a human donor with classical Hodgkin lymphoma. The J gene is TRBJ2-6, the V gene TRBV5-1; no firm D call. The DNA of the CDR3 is TGCGCCAGCAGCCTCTACTCTGGGGCCAACGTCCTGACTTTC. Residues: CASSLYSGANVLTF.